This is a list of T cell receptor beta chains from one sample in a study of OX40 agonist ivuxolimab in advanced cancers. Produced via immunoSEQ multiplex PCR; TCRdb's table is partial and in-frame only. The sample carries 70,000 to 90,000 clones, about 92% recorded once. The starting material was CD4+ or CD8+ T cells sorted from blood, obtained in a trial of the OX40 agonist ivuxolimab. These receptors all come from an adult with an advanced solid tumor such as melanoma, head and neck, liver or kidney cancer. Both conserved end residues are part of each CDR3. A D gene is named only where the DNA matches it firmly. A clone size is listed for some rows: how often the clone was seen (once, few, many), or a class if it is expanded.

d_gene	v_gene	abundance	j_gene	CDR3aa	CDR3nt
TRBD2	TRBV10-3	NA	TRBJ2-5	CAISESAGVGETQYF	TGTGCCATCAGTGAATCGGCGGGGGTCGGAGAGACCCAGTACTTC
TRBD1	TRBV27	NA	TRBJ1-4	CASSRLSRDRGYRTNEKLFF	TGTGCCAGCAGCCGCCTCAGCCGGGACAGGGGATATAGAACTAATGAAAAACTGTTTTTT
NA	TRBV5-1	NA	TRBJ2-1	CASSLDTTYNEQFF	TGCGCCAGCAGCTTGGACACCACCTACAATGAGCAGTTCTTC
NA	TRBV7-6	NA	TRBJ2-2	CASSSPAGSNTGELFF	TGTGCCAGCAGCTCCCCCGCGGGGTCCAACACCGGGGAGCTGTTTTTT
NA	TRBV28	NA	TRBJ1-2	CASSSADRSLYGYTF	TGTGCCAGCAGTTCAGCCGACAGGAGCCTATATGGCTACACCTTC
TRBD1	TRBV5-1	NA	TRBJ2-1	CASSLAGQGFNEQFF	TGCGCCAGCAGCTTGGCGGGACAGGGCTTTAATGAGCAGTTCTTC
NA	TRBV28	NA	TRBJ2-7	CASSPYIQDSYEQYF	TGTGCCAGCAGTCCCTATATACAGGACTCCTACGAGCAGTACTTC
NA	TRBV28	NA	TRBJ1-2	CASSSAGMDGYTF	TGTGCCAGCAGTAGTGCAGGGATGGATGGCTACACCTTC
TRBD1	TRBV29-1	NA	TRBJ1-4	CSVEDREGAREKLFF	TGCAGCGTTGAAGATCGGGAGGGGGCAAGGGAAAAACTGTTTTTT
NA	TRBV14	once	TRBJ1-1	CASSQDWSTRGTEAFF	TGTGCCAGCAGCCAAGATTGGTCCACCCGAGGGACTGAAGCTTTCTTT
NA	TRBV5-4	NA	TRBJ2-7	CASSFVAGTYEQYF	TGTGCCAGCAGCTTTGTTGCAGGGACCTACGAGCAGTACTTC
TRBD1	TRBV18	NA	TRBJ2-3	CASSPRQGGTDTQYF	TGTGCCAGCTCACCCCGACAGGGTGGAACAGATACGCAGTATTTT
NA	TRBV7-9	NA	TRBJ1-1	CASSPPRGIAEAFF	TGTGCCAGCAGCCCCCCGCGGGGGATAGCTGAAGCTTTCTTT
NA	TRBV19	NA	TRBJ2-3	CASRVRTGKAHTDTQYF	TGTGCCTCCCGGGTACGAACAGGAAAAGCACACACAGATACGCAGTATTTT
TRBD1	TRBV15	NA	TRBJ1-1	CATSRDRANTEAFF	TGTGCCACCAGCAGGGACAGGGCGAATACTGAAGCTTTCTTT
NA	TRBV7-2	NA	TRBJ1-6	CASSLFLGLNSPLHF	TGTGCCAGCAGCCTCTTCCTAGGGCTCAATTCACCCCTCCACTTT
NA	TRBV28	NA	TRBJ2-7	CASSYASSYEQYF	TGTGCCAGCAGTTATGCCAGCTCCTACGAGCAGTACTTC
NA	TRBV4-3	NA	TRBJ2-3	CASSRKGHTDTQYF	TGCGCCAGCAGCCGTAAGGGCCACACAGATACGCAGTATTTT
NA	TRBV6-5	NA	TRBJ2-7	CASSHRDRTYEQYF	TGTGCCAGCAGTCACCGGGATAGAACCTACGAGCAGTACTTC
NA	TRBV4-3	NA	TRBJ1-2	CASSQESQSFSGVGNYGYTF	TGCGCCAGCAGCCAAGAATCCCAGAGTTTTTCGGGGGTCGGGAACTATGGCTACACCTTC
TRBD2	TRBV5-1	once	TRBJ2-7	CASSTGPGLAGIHEQYF	TGCGCCAGCAGCACCGGACCGGGACTAGCGGGAATACACGAGCAGTACTTC
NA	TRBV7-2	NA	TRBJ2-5	CASSLDWNQETQYF	TGTGCCAGCAGCCTGGACTGGAACCAAGAGACCCAGTACTTC
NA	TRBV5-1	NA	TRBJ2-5	CASSFGAAETQYF	TGCGCCAGCAGCTTCGGCGCCGCAGAGACCCAGTACTTC
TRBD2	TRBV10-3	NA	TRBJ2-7	CATAGTSGSSYEQYF	TGTGCCACTGCAGGGACTAGCGGGAGCTCCTACGAGCAGTACTTC
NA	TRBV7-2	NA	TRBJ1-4	CASRSSEKLFF	TGTGCCAGCAGGAGTAGTGAAAAACTGTTTTTT
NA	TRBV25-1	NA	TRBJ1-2	CASSWGAGGNGKHGYTF	TGTGCCAGCAGCTGGGGCGCGGGCGGGAACGGAAAACATGGCTACACCTTC
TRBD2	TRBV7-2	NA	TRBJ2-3	CASSLKGTSATSTDTQYF	TGTGCCAGCAGCTTAAAGGGGACTAGCGCAACTAGCACAGATACGCAGTATTTT
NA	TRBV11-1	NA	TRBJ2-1	CASSRETGYNEQFF	TGTGCCAGCAGCCGAGAGACTGGCTACAATGAGCAGTTCTTC
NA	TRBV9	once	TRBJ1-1	CASSPGMNTEAFF	TGTGCCAGCAGCCCGGGAATGAACACTGAAGCTTTCTTT
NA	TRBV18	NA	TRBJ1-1	CASSPTGPNTEAFF	TGTGCCAGCTCGCCCACTGGGCCGAACACTGAAGCTTTCTTT
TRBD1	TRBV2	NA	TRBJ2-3	CASAGTGGADTQYF	TGTGCCAGCGCGGGGACAGGGGGAGCAGATACGCAGTATTTT
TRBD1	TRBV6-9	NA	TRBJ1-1	CASSYSTGEAFF	TGTGCCAGCAGTTACTCGACAGGGGAAGCTTTCTTT
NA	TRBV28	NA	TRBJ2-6	CASSGGQGTLWANVLTF	TGTGCCAGTAGCGGGGGACAGGGGACCCTTTGGGCCAACGTCCTGACTTTC
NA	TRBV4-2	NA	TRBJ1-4	CASSQDGTGRNEKLFF	TGTGCCAGCAGCCAAGATGGTACAGGAAGGAATGAAAAACTGTTTTTT
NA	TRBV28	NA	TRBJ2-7	CASSLGQTYEQYF	TGTGCCAGCAGTTTAGGGCAAACCTACGAGCAGTACTTC
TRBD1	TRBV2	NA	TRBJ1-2	CASSRDSNYGYTF	TGTGCCAGCAGTCGGGACAGCAACTATGGCTACACCTTC
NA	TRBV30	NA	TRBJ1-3	CAWSVQGLGTIYF	TGTGCCTGGAGTGTACAAGGATTAGGCACCATATATTTT
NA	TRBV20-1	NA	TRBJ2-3	CSAPRGDTQYF	TGCAGTGCCCCAAGGGGCGATACGCAGTATTTT
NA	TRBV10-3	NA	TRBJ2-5	CAISPGTPQETQYF	TGTGCCATCAGCCCCGGGACTCCACAAGAGACCCAGTACTTC
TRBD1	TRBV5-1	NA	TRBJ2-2	CASSLLGQGGANTGELFF	TGCGCCAGCAGCTTGCTGGGACAGGGGGGCGCGAACACCGGGGAGCTGTTTTTT
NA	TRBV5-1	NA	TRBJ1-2	CASSLSEQLISRAYGYTF	TGCGCCAGCAGCTTGTCGGAACAGCTGATAAGTAGGGCCTATGGCTACACCTTC
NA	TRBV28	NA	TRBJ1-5	CASRVGGTGNQPQHF	TGTGCCAGCAGGGTGGGGGGAACCGGCAATCAGCCCCAGCATTTT
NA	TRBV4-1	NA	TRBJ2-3	CASSQRQATDTQYF	TGCGCCAGCAGCCAACGCCAGGCGACAGATACGCAGTATTTT
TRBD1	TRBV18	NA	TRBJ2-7	CASSTGTGVYEQYF	TGTGCCAGCTCAACCGGGACAGGAGTCTACGAGCAGTACTTC
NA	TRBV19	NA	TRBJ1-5	CASRNSGTEVYHSNSNQPQHF	TGTGCCAGTCGAAATTCCGGGACTGAGGTATACCATTCCAATAGCAATCAGCCCCAGCATTTT
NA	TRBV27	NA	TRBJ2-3	CASRATSIHTQYF	TGTGCCAGCAGGGCTACTTCTATTCATACGCAGTATTTT
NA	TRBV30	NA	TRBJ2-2	CAWSSLLALNTGELFF	TGTGCCTGGAGTTCCCTCCTAGCCCTGAACACCGGGGAGCTGTTTTTT
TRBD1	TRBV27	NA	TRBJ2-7	CASSPLGQGLYEQYF	TGTGCCAGCAGTCCCTTAGGACAGGGATTGTACGAGCAGTACTTC
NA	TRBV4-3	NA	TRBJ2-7	CASSQTALSSYEQYF	TGCGCCAGCAGCCAAACCGCCCTGAGCTCCTACGAGCAGTACTTC
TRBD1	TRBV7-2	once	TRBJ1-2	CASSPKGGDGYTF	TGTGCCAGCAGCCCAAAAGGGGGCGATGGCTACACCTTC
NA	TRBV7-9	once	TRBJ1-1	CASSPPGNTEAFF	TGTGCCAGCAGCCCACCGGGGAACACTGAAGCTTTCTTT
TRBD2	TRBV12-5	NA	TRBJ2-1	CASGFSGGSGMNEQFF	TGTGCTAGTGGTTTTTCTGGCGGGAGCGGAATGAATGAGCAGTTCTTC
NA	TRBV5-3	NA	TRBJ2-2	CARSCRGSHTGELFF	TGTGCCAGAAGCTGCCGGGGCAGTCACACCGGGGAGCTGTTTTTT
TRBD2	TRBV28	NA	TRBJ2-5	CASSFPGLAGGGETQYF	TGTGCCAGCAGTTTCCCCGGACTAGCGGGGGGGGGAGAGACCCAGTACTTC
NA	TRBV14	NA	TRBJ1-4	CASSHLGTATNEKLFF	TGTGCCAGCAGCCACCTCGGGACGGCAACTAATGAAAAACTGTTTTTT
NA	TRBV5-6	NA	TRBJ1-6	CASSGESWGVPLHF	TGTGCCAGCAGCGGGGAGTCTTGGGGTGTTCCCCTCCACTTT
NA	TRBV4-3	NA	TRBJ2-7	CASSRGISYSEQYF	TGCGCCAGCAGCCGCGGCATTTCCTATTCCGAGCAGTACTTC
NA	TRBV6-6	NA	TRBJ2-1	CASIKWGGDTHNEQFF	TGTGCCAGCATTAAGTGGGGGGGGGACACCCACAATGAGCAGTTCTTC
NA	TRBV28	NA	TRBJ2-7	CASRAGTGSSYEQYF	TGTGCCAGCAGAGCGGGGACAGGAAGCTCCTACGAGCAGTACTTC